The clone carrying this T cell receptor beta chain occurred a few times. Libraries were prepared by immunoSEQ multiplex PCR; TCRdb keeps only in-frame clonotypes and omits some of them. The sample has approximately 11,000 clones; under 85% are singletons. These data belong to a study of T cells after somatic rescue of genetic block. This TCR was sampled from a boy between 10 and 17 years old. The sample taken for sequencing was peripheral blood mononuclear cells (PBMCs).

The CDR3 DNA reads TGTGCCATCAGGGGGGACTTTATACTAGCGGGAGGGAAAAACGAGCAGTACTTC. Encoded protein: CAIRGDFILAGGKNEQYF. The chain joins TRBV10-3 to TRBJ2-7, with 13 bases aligning to TRBD2. Germline V gene data show CDR1 as ENHRY and CDR2 as SYGVKD. V was pared by 6 bases and J by 5 bases, with 16 bases of the junction left unmatched. This CDR3 contains 18 residues.